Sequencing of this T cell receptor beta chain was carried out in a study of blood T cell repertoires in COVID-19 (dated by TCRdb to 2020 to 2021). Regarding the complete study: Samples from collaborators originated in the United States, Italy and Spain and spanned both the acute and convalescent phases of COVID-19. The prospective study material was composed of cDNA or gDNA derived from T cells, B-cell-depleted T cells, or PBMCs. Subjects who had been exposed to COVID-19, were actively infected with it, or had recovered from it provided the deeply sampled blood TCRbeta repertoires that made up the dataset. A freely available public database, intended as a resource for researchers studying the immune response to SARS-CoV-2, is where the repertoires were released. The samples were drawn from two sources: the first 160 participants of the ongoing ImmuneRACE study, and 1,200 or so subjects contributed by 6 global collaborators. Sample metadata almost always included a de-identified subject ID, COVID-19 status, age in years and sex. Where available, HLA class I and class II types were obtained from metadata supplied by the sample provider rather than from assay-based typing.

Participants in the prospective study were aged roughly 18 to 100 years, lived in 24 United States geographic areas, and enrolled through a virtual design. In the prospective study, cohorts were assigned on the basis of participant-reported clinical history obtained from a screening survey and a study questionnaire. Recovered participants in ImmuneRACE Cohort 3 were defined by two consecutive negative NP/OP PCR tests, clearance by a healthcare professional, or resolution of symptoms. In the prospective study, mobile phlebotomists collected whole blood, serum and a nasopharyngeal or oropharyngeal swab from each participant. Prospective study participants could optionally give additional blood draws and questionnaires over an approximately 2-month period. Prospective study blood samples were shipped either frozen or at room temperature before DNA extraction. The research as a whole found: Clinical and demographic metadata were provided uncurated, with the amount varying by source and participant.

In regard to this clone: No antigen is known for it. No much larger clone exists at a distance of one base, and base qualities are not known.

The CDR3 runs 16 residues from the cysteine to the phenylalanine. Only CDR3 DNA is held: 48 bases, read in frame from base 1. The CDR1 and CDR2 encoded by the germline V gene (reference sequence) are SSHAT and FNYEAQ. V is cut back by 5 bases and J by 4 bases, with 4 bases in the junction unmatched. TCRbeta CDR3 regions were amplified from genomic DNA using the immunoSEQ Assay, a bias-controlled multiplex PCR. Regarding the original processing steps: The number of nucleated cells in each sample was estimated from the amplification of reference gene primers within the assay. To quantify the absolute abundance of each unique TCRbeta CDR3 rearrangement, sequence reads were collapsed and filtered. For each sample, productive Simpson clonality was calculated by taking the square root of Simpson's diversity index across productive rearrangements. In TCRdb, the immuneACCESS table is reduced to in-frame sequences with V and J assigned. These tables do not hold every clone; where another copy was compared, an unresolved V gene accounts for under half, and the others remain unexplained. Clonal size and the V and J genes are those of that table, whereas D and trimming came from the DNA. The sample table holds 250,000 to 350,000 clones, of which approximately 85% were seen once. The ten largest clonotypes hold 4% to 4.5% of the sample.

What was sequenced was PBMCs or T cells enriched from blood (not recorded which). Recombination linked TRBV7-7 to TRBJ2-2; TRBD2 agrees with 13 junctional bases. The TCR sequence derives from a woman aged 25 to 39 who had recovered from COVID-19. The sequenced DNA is TGTGCCAGCAGCCGGACTAGCGGGAGATTCACCGGGGAGCTGTTTTTT. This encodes CASSRTSGRFTGELFF.